This passage covers 23 T cell receptor beta chains from one sample sequenced in a study of PD-L1 blockade in urothelial cancer. Sequenced by immunoSEQ multiplex PCR; TCRdb stores in-frame clones only, minus some. The repertoire holds about 95,000 clones, with around 91% as singletons. As for time point: pretreatment peripheral blood. This specimen was PBMCs, taken around atezolizumab (anti-PD-L1) treatment. The source is a man aged 55 to 69 with urothelial cancer.

The chain combines TRBV9 with TRBJ1-4, with 9 bases matching TRBD1. V gave up 4 bases and J gave up 1 base; unmatched junction bases: 5. This CDR3 contains 16 residues. Germline CDR1 SGDLS, CDR2 YYNGEE. The CDR3 region has the DNA TGTGCCAGCAGCCCAGGGACAGGGCGAACTAATGAAAAACTGTTTTTT. This sequence encodes CASSPGTGRTNEKLFF.

This chain connects TRBV4-3 to TRBJ1-1, with D perhaps TRBD1 (6 bases). This CDR3 has 15 amino acids. Trimming took 2 bases from V and 1 from J, leaving 11 bases between them. Germline V gives CDR1 LGHNA, CDR2 YSLEER. CDR3 DNA: TGCGCCAGCAGCCAAACACAGGGATGGAACACTGAAGCTTTCTTT. This translates into CASSQTQGWNTEAFF.

V and J are TRBV5-4 and TRBJ2-7; 10 bases agree with TRBD2. V gave up 1 base and J gave up 2 bases; unmatched junction bases: 3. This CDR3 has 15 residues. Germline V gene data show CDR1 as SGHNT and CDR2 as YYREEE (reference sequence). CDR3 region: CASSLRLAGAYEQYF. CDR3 bases: TGTGCCAGCAGCTTGAGGCTAGCGGGAGCCTACGAGCAGTACTTC.

The gene calls are TRBV9 and TRBJ2-1, with D possibly matching TRBD1 (6 bases). The CDR3 totals 17 residues. Germline loops: CDR1 SGDLS, CDR2 YYNGEE. The V and J ends lost 0 bases and 0 bases respectively, with 13 bases between them. The CDR3 DNA sequence: TGTGCCAGCAGCGTAGCTCGCAGGGGTTACTCCTACAATGAGCAGTTCTTC. This codes for CASSVARRGYSYNEQFF. Full variable domain (rest looked up from reference TRBV9 and TRBJ2-1): DSGVTQTPKHLITATGQRVTLRCSPRSGDLSVYWYQQSLDQGLQFLIQYYNGEERAKGNILERFSAQQFPDLHSELNLSSLELGDSALYFCASSVARRGYSYNEQFFGPGTRLTVL.

The chain carries TRBV19 and TRBJ2-6, with 7 bases identical to TRBD2. CDR1 LNHDA and CDR2 SQIVND come from the germline V gene (reference sequence). V trimming: 3 bases; J trimming: 2 bases; junction bases outside the gene matches: 1. The CDR3 is made up of 15 amino acids. CDR3 sequence: CASSIGGTGANVLTF. CDR3 DNA: TGTGCCAGTAGTATCGGGGGGACTGGGGCCAACGTCCTGACTTTC.

V usage is TRBV10-1 and J usage is TRBJ2-3; TRBD1 matches at 7 bases. The germline gives CDR1 WNHNN, CDR2 SYGVQD (reference sequence). V gave up 5 bases and J gave up 1 base; unmatched junction bases: 3. The CDR3 sequence is 14 residues long. Written as DNA, the CDR3 is TGCGCCAGCAGTATTACAGGGGGCACAGATACGCAGTATTTT. The encoded protein is CASSITGGTDTQYF.

The chain joins TRBV7-2 to TRBJ1-5; D unclear. The CDR3 contains 15 residues. V lost 2 bases and J 0 bases, leaving 8 bases between the germline ends. Germline-derived CDR1 and CDR2 are SGHTA and FQGNSA. CDR3: CASSLQVDSNQPQHF. CDR3 nucleotide sequence: TGTGCCAGCAGCTTACAGGTGGATAGCAATCAGCCCCAGCATTTT. The full variable domain, rest sourced from reference TRBV7-2 and TRBJ1-5, is GAGVSQSPSNKVTEKGKDVELRCDPISGHTALYWYRQSLGQGLEFLIYFQGNSAPDKSGLPSDRFSAERTGGSVSTLTIQRTQQEDSAVYLCASSLQVDSNQPQHFGDGTRLSIL.

V is TRBV5-1 and J is TRBJ2-3; 9 nucleotides match TRBD2. Germline loops: CDR1 SGHRS, CDR2 YFSETQ. Trimming cost V 0 bases and J 4 bases; bases outside gene matches: 3. The CDR3 has 15 residues. The CDR3 DNA is TGCGCCAGCAGCTTGGATCGCGGGGGGGCAGATACGCAGTATTTT. Its translation is CASSLDRGGADTQYF.

V and J are TRBV1 and TRBJ1-1; the table's D gene call, TRBD1, was not cross checked with the DNA. TRBV1 represents a pseudogene. The CDR3 is 18 residues long. The CDR3 DNA sequence: TGCACCAGCAGCCAAGACGTGGCAGGGGGTCTCATGAACACTGAAGCTTTCTTT. Translation gives CTSSQDVAGGLMNTEAFF.

This clone was seen more than once but under ten times. The chain has TRBV9 and TRBJ1-3; D perhaps matches TRBD1 (5 bases). CDR3 length: 14 amino acids. Germline-derived CDR1 and CDR2 are SGDLS and YYNGEE. The V end was cut by 4 bases, the J end by 0 bases, with 8 bases between. This CDR3 is CASSTTDSGNTIYF. The DNA for the CDR3 is TGTGCCAGCAGCACGACAGACTCTGGAAACACCATATATTTT. Combining the CDR3 with reference TRBV9 and TRBJ1-3 gives the whole variable domain DSGVTQTPKHLITATGQRVTLRCSPRSGDLSVYWYQQSLDQGLQFLIQYYNGEERAKGNILERFSAQQFPDLHSELNLSSLELGDSALYFCASSTTDSGNTIYFGEGSWLTVV.

In its sample, this clone was seen once. V is TRBV28 and J is TRBJ2-5; 8 bases line up with TRBD1. The V segment lost 3 bases and the J segment 2 bases; nucleotides outside the gene matches: 5. The CDR3 has 15 amino acids. Germline V CDR1 and CDR2: MDHEN, SYDVKM. In DNA form, the CDR3 reads TGTGCCAGCAGTTTCCGGGACAGGTTACAAGAGACCCAGTACTTC. Translating it yields CASSFRDRLQETQYF.

The chain employs TRBV5-4 and TRBJ2-1, with 7 bases lining up with TRBD2. This CDR3 spans 15 amino acids. Losses at the gene ends were 0 bases for V and 3 bases for J; bases not matched to a gene: 3. The germline CDR1 and CDR2 sequences are SGHNT and YYREEE (reference sequence). The CDR3 DNA reads as TGTGCCAGCAGCTTGGGTCTAGCGGACTACAATGAGCAGTTCTTC. This gives the protein CASSLGLADYNEQFF. Together with reference TRBV5-4 and TRBJ2-1, the CDR3 gives the full variable domain: ETGVTQSPTHLIKTRGQQVTLRCSSQSGHNTVSWYQQALGQGPQFIFQYYREEENGRGNFPPRFSGLQFPNYSSELNVNALELDDSALYLCASSLGLADYNEQFFGPGTRLTVL.

The chain joins TRBV6-1 to TRBJ2-3; TRBD1 agrees at 9 bases. CDR3 length equals 14 residues. CDR1 MNHNS and CDR2 SASEGT come from the germline V gene. The J segment lost 4 bases and the V segment lost 5 bases, leaving 4 bases of the junction unmatched. The CDR3 spells CASSPGQGSDTQYF. The DNA for the CDR3 is TGTGCCAGCAGTCCGGGACAGGGATCAGATACGCAGTATTTT.

This sequence joins TRBV5-1 and TRBJ2-3; 8 bases are a match to TRBD2. CDR3 length: 15 residues. CDR1 and CDR2 (germline): SGHRS, YFSETQ. V shed 0 bases and J 2 bases; nucleotides not matched to a gene: 2. The CDR3 nucleotides are TGCGCCAGCAGCTTGGACGGACTAGCCACAGATACGCAGTATTTT. It yields the protein CASSLDGLATDTQYF.

V is TRBV28 and J is TRBJ2-7; 10 bases agree with TRBD2. Germline CDR1 is MDHEN and CDR2 is SYDVKM. J lost 3 bases, V lost 3 bases, and 11 bases had no gene match. The CDR3 totals 17 residues. CDR3 protein: CASSFTSGNKEGYEQYF. The CDR3 nucleotides read TGTGCCAGCAGTTTCACTAGCGGGAACAAAGAAGGCTACGAGCAGTACTTC. Variable domain in full (rest from reference TRBV28 and TRBJ2-7): DVKVTQSSRYLVKRTGEKVFLECVQDMDHENMFWYRQDPGLGLRLIYFSYDVKMKEKGDIPEGYSVSREKKERFSLILESASTNQTSMYLCASSFTSGNKEGYEQYFGPGTRLTVT.

This chain links TRBV6-5 with TRBJ1-5, with a weak D call TRBD1 (6 bases). Looked up from germline, CDR1 is MNHEY and CDR2 is SVGAGI. This CDR3 is built from 14 residues. Deletions cut 6 bases from V and 8 bases from J, with 17 bases between. CDR3 bases: TGTGCCAGCAGCGAAGCAACAGGGAGGGAGCCCCAGCATTTT. Translation gives CASSEATGREPQHF.

The chain carries TRBV19 and TRBJ2-7; TRBD1 aligns across 9 bases. After removal of 8 bases from V and 5 bases from J, the junction contained 1 base not matched to a gene. This CDR3 comprises 11 residues. Germline-derived CDR1 and CDR2 are LNHDA and SQIVND (reference sequence). In nucleotides, the CDR3 is TGTGCCAGTGGGGACAGGGACGAGCAGTACTTC. It translates to CASGDRDEQYF.

This chain joins TRBV16 and TRBJ2-1; 9 bases line up with TRBD1. Looked up from germline, CDR1 is KGHSY and CDR2 is FQNENV. The J segment lost 4 bases and the V segment lost 3 bases, leaving 7 bases of the junction unmatched. This CDR3 comprises 16 residues. This chain's CDR3 is CASSHLGTGSYNEQFF. CDR3 bases: TGTGCCAGCAGCCACCTCGGGACAGGGTCTTACAATGAGCAGTTCTTC.

This clone was recorded once. V usage is TRBV7-2 and J usage is TRBJ2-5, with D perhaps matching TRBD2 (8 bases). Trimming left V 3 bases short and J 3 bases short, with 20 bases between. Germline V gene lookup returns CDR1 SGHTA and CDR2 FQGNSA. This CDR3 contains 17 residues. The DNA of the CDR3 is TGTGCCAGCAGCTTTTTAGGGGGCAGCGGGGGTGAAGAGACCCAGTACTTC. Protein sequence: CASSFLGGSGGEETQYF. The variable domain in full, completed from reference TRBV7-2 and TRBJ2-5, reads GAGVSQSPSNKVTEKGKDVELRCDPISGHTALYWYRQSLGQGLEFLIYFQGNSAPDKSGLPSDRFSAERTGGSVSTLTIQRTQQEDSAVYLCASSFLGGSGGEETQYFGPGTRLLVL.

The chain recombines TRBV15 with TRBJ2-7; 9 nucleotides align to TRBD2. CDR3 size: 16 residues. Germline CDR1 and CDR2: LNHNV and YYDKDF (reference sequence). Trimming removed 4 bases from V and 1 base from J; junction bases left unmatched: 8. Written as DNA, the CDR3 is TGTGCCACCAGCATTGAGGCGGGAGGGAATTCCTACGAGCAGTACTTC. This codes for CATSIEAGGNSYEQYF.

The J gene is TRBJ2-1, the V gene TRBV6-6, with TRBD2 matching 10 bases. V shed 6 bases, J shed 2 bases, and the junction held 7 bases outside the gene matches. CDR3 length: 16 amino acids. Germline V gene lookup returns CDR1 MNHNY and CDR2 SVGAGI (reference sequence). For the CDR3, the DNA is TGTGCCAGCAGGCCGGAGAGCGGGGGGGCCTACAATGAGCAGTTCTTC. It specifies CASRPESGGAYNEQFF.

The CDR3 region is CASSLFGEGELFF. DNA of the CDR3: TGCGCCAGCAGCTTATTTGGTGAGGGGGAGCTGTTTTTT. The chain uses TRBV5-1 and TRBJ2-2; D call uncertain. Germline CDR1 SGHRS, CDR2 YFSETQ. The CDR3 covers 13 residues. Trimming removed 2 bases at V and 8 bases at J, with 10 bases between.

This clone has only a few counts. The rearrangement links TRBV10-3 to TRBJ1-5; 9 bases align to TRBD1. Germline V CDR1 and CDR2: ENHRY, SYGVKD. The CDR3 consists of 14 residues. V lost 11 bases to trimming and J lost 7 bases; unmatched junction nucleotides: 12. CDR3 in DNA: TGTGCCGCCCGACTAACAGGGGGCGGCCAGCCCCAGCATTTT. Translating gives CAARLTGGGQPQHF.